Sequencing of this TCR beta chain was carried out in a study of CD8 T cells in ankylosing spondylitis. Whole-study findings and limits: Earlier work had already found some motif variants in reactive arthritis synovial fluid and blood. As reported, disease-linked clones showed significant enrichment in matched ankylosing spondylitis synovial fluid. Characteristic of ankylosing spondylitis blood, it appeared, was a TCR beta motif comprising several highly homologous variants.

This CDR3 is 16 amino acids long. V dropped 4 bases and J dropped 9; count of bases not matched to a gene: 16. Germline-derived CDR1 and CDR2 are SGHRS and YFSETQ. This clonotype has a count of ten or more. The antigen is unknown. TCRdb re-derived calls from the 5' RACE reads in MiXCR, one entry per CDR3 protein. The data contain 240,000 or so distinct CDR3 sequences, about 10% of them singletons. The sequenced sample was blood, either unsorted or a sorted T cell fraction (not recorded which). The TCR comes from a male donor with ankylosing spondylitis or in good health (not recorded which). V is TRBV5-1 and J is TRBJ2-7; 10 nucleotides match TRBD1. CDR3 DNA sequence: TGCGCCAGCAGCCGGGGCGACACGGGACAGGGGACGAGGCAGTACTTC. It encodes CASSRGDTGQGTRQYF.